The source of this T cell receptor (beta chain) is a study of shared clonotypes between healthy human individuals. Across the study: Per-donor plates numbered three CD4 naive, three CD4 memory, two CD8 naive and one CD8 memory.

V lost 5 bases and J lost 0, with 13 bases in between. The length of the CDR3 is 16 residues. Germline lookup yields CDR1 SEHNR and CDR2 FQNEAQ (reference sequence). The data were produced by immunoSEQ multiplex PCR, yet TCRdb's version contains in-frame clones alone and is incomplete. The sample yields about 360,000 clones, 73% seen once. This receptor was taken from a man aged 30 to 39 in good health. Material: memory CD4+ T cells sorted from blood. Subset: CD45RA-negative fraction. The chain links TRBV7-9 to TRBJ1-4; a possible D gene is TRBD1 (5 bases). The CDR3 region has the DNA TGTGCCAGCAGCCGCCACCAGGGACCAACTAATGAAAAACTGTTTTTT. This gives the protein CASSRHQGPTNEKLFF.